This TCR beta chain came from a study of T cell responses to AZD1222 COVID-19 vaccine. The assay was immunoSEQ multiplex PCR, and TCRdb's table has in-frame clones only and misses some. This table holds 110,000 to 150,000 clones, 85% to 95% found once. A note on this clone: The antigen remains unidentified.

Whole-study findings and limits: Baseline seropositivity characterized only six AZD1222 recipients. Clonal diversity may have been underestimated in mostly white British donors.

CDR1 and CDR2 (germline): SEHNR, FQNEAQ (reference sequence). This CDR3 has 17 residues. Losses at the gene ends were 5 bases for V and 0 bases for J; bases not matched to a gene: 8. This sequence originates from an adult who had recovered from COVID-19. J is TRBJ2-2 and V is TRBV7-9, with 8 bases aligning to TRBD1. The sample was peripheral blood, taken after recovery from COVID-19. The CDR3 is CASSNRAGGANTGELFF. Here the CDR3 DNA reads TGTGCCAGCAGCAACAGGGCAGGGGGCGCGAACACCGGGGAGCTGTTTTTT. Full variable domain (outside the CDR3, taken from reference TRBV7-9 and TRBJ2-2): DTGVSQNPRHKITKRGQNVTFRCDPISEHNRLYWYRQTLGQGPEFLTYFQNEAQLEKSRLLSDRFSAERPKGSFSTLEIQRTEQGDSAMYLCASSNRAGGANTGELFFGEGSRLTVL.